One sample yielded the 14 T cell receptor beta chains listed below, sequenced in a study of a mutant IDH1 vaccine in newly diagnosed glioma. These receptors' antigens are unknown. Specified time point: week 11, during vaccination. A 20-mer mutant IDH1 peptide at 300 ug was injected subcutaneously with topical imiquimod. Repertoires were generated with immunoSEQ multiplex PCR, while TCRdb's copy carries only in-frame clones and drops some. Among over 20,000 clones listed, around 80% were seen once. The sequencing here drew on PBMCs, taken from a glioma patient whose treatment included an IDH1 peptide vaccine. These receptors came from a man aged 35 to 55 with glioma.

As DNA, the CDR3 is TGTGCCAGCACCCGCAAGCGGGGACTGGGATACACTAACTATGGCTACACCTTC. Translated, it gives CASTRKRGLGYTNYGYTF. The chain couples TRBV27 to TRBJ1-2, with D perhaps matching TRBD1 (5 bases). This CDR3 has 18 residues. Germline CDR1 is MNHEY and CDR2 is SMNVEV (reference sequence). V was clipped by 7 bases and J by 0 bases, with 24 bases between them.

CDR3: CAWSVRFSRSTDTQYF. In nucleotides, the CDR3 is TGTGCCTGGAGTGTACGGTTTAGCCGCAGCACAGATACGCAGTATTTT. The V and J genes are TRBV30 and TRBJ2-3; D gene unclear. The CDR3 is made up of 16 amino acids. Per germline, CDR1 GTSNPN and CDR2 SVGIG (reference sequence). The V and J ends lost 0 bases and 0 bases respectively, with 13 bases between them. The full variable domain, completed using reference TRBV30 and TRBJ2-3, is SQTIHQWPATLVQPVGSPLSLECTVEGTSNPNLYWYRQAAGRGLQLLFYSVGIGQISSEVPQNLSASRPQDRQFILSSKKLLLSDSGFYLCAWSVRFSRSTDTQYFGPGTRLTVL.

This sequence joins TRBV9 and TRBJ1-1, with a tentative D call TRBD1 (6 bases). Deletions cut 4 bases from V and 2 bases from J, with 15 bases between. Germline-derived CDR1 and CDR2 are SGDLS and YYNGEE. CDR3 length: 15 amino acids. The CDR3 reads CASSSPGQLNTEAFF. The CDR3 DNA is TGTGCCAGCAGCTCCCCCGGACAGCTTAACACTGAAGCTTTCTTT. The complete variable domain, with remaining parts taken from reference TRBV9 and TRBJ1-1, reads DSGVTQTPKHLITATGQRVTLRCSPRSGDLSVYWYQQSLDQGLQFLIQYYNGEERAKGNILERFSAQQFPDLHSELNLSSLELGDSALYFCASSSPGQLNTEAFFGQGTRLTVV.

This rearrangement joins TRBV5-8 to TRBJ1-2, with D unclear. CDR1 is SGHTS and CDR2 is YDEGEE in the germline V gene. The V gene lost 6 bases and the J gene lost 2 bases, with 14 bases spanning the gap. The CDR3 is made up of 14 amino acids. CDR3: CASIKDGPNYGYTF. CDR3 DNA sequence: TGTGCCAGCATCAAGGACGGGCCGAACTATGGCTACACCTTC.

This chain links TRBV6-5 with TRBJ1-1; 10 positions match TRBD1. CDR1 and CDR2 (germline): MNHEY, SVGAGI. The CDR3 has 15 amino acids. V trimming: 5 bases; J trimming: 1 base; junction bases outside the gene matches: 4. CDR3 DNA: TGTGCCAGCAGTCGGGGACAGGGGCCGAACACTGAAGCTTTCTTT. Translation: CASSRGQGPNTEAFF.

The chain joins TRBV6-5 to TRBJ2-7; TRBD2 might be the D (6 bases). The germline gives CDR1 MNHEY, CDR2 SVGAGI. There are 11 residues in the CDR3. Trimming stripped 8 bases from V and 7 bases from J, with 12 bases between. CDR3 amino acids: CASSNGREQYF. Here the CDR3 DNA reads TGTGCCAGCTCCAACGGGAGAGAGCAGTACTTC.

The chain is built from TRBV7-9 and TRBJ2-3; either TRBD1 or TRBD2 may supply D (5 bases each). Trimming stripped 0 bases from V and 2 bases from J, with 21 bases between. This CDR3 region has 19 residues. In germline, CDR1 is SEHNR, CDR2 FQNEAQ (reference sequence). CDR3 sequence reads: CASSLARPALGRATDTQYF. The CDR3 coding sequence is TGTGCCAGCAGCTTAGCTCGCCCGGCCCTGGGACGGGCCACAGATACGCAGTATTTT.

This clone was counted between two and nine times. The V call is TRBV7-2, the J call TRBJ1-4; unclear D gene. The CDR3 runs to 15 residues. Germline lookup yields CDR1 SGHTA and CDR2 FQGNSA. The V and J ends lost 1 base and 0 bases respectively, with 6 bases between them. Here the CDR3 DNA reads TGTGCCAGCAGCTTAGGGGCGGCAACTAATGAAAAACTGTTTTTT. It specifies CASSLGAATNEKLFF.

V gene TRBV7-2 combines with J gene TRBJ2-5; D might be TRBD2 (5 bases). The germline V and J ends were trimmed by 3 bases and 5 bases, with 10 bases remaining between them. The V gene's germline CDR1 is SGHTA and CDR2 FQGNSA. The CDR3 runs to 13 residues. Written as DNA, the CDR3 is TGTGCCAGCAGCTTGGAACCGGGGGAGACCCAGTACTTC. It is translated as CASSLEPGETQYF.

This sequence joins TRBV6-4 and TRBJ2-3; D remains ambiguous. Deletions cut 3 bases from V and 2 bases from J, with 9 bases between. The germline V gene encodes CDR1 MRHNA and CDR2 SNTAGT. This CDR3 has 14 residues. CDR3 amino acids: CASSEGTSTDTQYF. In nucleotides, the CDR3 is TGTGCCAGCAGTGAGGGAACCTCCACAGATACGCAGTATTTT.

The CDR3 nucleotides read TGTGCCAGCGGAAAGGACGGAAGCTCTGGAAACACCATATATTTT. The encoded protein is CASGKDGSSGNTIYF. The chain joins TRBV6-5 to TRBJ1-3; no firm D call. V was shortened by 8 bases and J by 0 bases, with 14 bases between the two germline ends. This CDR3 contains 15 residues. The germline gives CDR1 MNHEY, CDR2 SVGAGI.

The J gene is TRBJ2-3, the V gene TRBV18; D gene ambiguous. CDR3 length: 16 residues. Germline V gene sequence: CDR1 KGHSH, CDR2 LQKENI. With 3 bases removed from V and 0 bases from J, the gap between germline ends came to 13 bases. CDR3 sequence reads: CASSPLGGPSTDTQYF. CDR3 bases: TGTGCCAGCTCACCCTTAGGTGGCCCTAGCACAGATACGCAGTATTTT.

V usage is TRBV6-1 and J usage is TRBJ1-1; TRBD1 matches at 8 bases. The J segment lost 4 bases and the V segment lost 3 bases, leaving 1 base of the junction unmatched. The CDR3 loop spans 13 amino acids. Germline V gene data show CDR1 as MNHNS and CDR2 as SASEGT. The chain's CDR3 is CASSEDRVTEAFF. The CDR3 nucleotides are TGTGCCAGCAGTGAGGACAGGGTCACTGAAGCTTTCTTT.

The chain joins TRBV7-2 to TRBJ2-5; the D is unclear. The CDR3 loop spans 15 amino acids. V was cut by 0 bases and J by 7 bases, with 15 bases left in between. Germline CDR1 SGHTA, CDR2 FQGNSA. The CDR3 DNA follows: TGTGCCAGCAGCTTAGCCCGGTTTGAGGCTGGGACCCAGTACTTC. Protein sequence: CASSLARFEAGTQYF.